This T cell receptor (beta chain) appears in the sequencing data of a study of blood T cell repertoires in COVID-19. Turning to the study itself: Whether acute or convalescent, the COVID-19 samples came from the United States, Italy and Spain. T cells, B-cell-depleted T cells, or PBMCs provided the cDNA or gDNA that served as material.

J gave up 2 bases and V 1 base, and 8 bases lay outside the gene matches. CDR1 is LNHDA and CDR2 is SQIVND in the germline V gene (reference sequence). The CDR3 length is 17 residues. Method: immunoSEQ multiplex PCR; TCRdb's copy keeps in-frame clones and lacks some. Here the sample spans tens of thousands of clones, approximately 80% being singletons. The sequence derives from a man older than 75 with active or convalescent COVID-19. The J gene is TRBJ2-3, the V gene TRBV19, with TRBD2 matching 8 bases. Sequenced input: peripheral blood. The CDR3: CASSIAGGRFFTDTQYF. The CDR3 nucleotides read TGTGCCAGTAGTATAGCGGGAGGGCGGTTCTTCACAGATACGCAGTATTTT.